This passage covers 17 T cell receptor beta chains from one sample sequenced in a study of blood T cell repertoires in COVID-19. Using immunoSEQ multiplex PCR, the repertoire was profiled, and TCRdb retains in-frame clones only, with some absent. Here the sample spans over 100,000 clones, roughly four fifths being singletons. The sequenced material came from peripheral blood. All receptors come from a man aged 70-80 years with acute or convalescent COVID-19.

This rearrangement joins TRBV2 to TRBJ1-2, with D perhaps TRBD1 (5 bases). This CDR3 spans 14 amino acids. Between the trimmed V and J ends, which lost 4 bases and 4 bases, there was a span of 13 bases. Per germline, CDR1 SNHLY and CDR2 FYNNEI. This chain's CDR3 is CASSARGSGYGYTF. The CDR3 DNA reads TGTGCCAGCAGTGCGCGGGGGAGTGGCTATGGCTACACCTTC.

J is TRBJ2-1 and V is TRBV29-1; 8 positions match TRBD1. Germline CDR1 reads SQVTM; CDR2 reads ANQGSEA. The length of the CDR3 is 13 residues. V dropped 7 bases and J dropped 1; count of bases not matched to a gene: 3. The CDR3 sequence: CSARDRSYNEQFF. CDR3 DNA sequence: TGCAGCGCCCGGGACAGGTCCTACAATGAGCAGTTCTTC.

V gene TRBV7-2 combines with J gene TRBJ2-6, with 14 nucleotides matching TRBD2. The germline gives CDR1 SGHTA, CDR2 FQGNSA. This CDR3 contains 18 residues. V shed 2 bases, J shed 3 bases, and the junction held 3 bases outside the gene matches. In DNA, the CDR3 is TGTGCCAGCAGCTTAAGACTAGCGGGGGGGCTTGGGGCCAACGTCCTGACTTTC. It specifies CASSLRLAGGLGANVLTF.

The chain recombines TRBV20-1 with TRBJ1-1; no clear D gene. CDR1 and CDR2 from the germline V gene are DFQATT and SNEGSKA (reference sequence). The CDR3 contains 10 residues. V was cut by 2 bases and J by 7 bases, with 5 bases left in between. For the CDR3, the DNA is TGCAGTGCTAGATATCTTGAAGCTTTCTTT. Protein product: CSARYLEAFF.

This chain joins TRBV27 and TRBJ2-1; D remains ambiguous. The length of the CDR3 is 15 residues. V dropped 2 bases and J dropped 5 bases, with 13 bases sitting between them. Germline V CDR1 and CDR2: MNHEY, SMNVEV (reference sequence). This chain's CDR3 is CASSLIGFKHNEQFF. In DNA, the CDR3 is TGTGCCAGCAGTTTAATCGGTTTTAAGCACAATGAGCAGTTCTTC.

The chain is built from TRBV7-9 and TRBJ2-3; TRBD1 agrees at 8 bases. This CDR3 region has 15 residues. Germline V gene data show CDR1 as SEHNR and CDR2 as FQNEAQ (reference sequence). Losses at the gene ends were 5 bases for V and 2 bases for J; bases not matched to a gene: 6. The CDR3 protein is CASSARQGYTDTQYF. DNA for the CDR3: TGTGCCAGCAGCGCCCGACAGGGGTACACAGATACGCAGTATTTT.

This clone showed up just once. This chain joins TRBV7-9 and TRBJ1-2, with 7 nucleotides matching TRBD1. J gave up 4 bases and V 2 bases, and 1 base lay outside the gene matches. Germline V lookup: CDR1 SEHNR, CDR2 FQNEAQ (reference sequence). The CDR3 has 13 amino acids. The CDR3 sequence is CASSLRQGYGYTF. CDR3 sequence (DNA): TGTGCCAGCAGCTTAAGACAGGGCTATGGCTACACCTTC.

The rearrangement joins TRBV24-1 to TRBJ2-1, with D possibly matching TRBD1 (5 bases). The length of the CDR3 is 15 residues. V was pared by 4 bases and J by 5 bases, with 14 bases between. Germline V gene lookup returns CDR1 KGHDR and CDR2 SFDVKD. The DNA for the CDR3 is TGTGCCACCAGTGACAGGGTGGTGGGAAACAATGAGCAGTTCTTC. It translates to CATSDRVVGNNEQFF.

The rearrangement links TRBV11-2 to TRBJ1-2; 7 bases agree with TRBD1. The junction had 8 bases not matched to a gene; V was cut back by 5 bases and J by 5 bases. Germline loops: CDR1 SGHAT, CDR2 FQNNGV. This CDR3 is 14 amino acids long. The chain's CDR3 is CASSPDRVGYGYTF. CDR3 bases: TGTGCCAGCAGCCCCGACAGGGTTGGGTATGGCTACACCTTC.

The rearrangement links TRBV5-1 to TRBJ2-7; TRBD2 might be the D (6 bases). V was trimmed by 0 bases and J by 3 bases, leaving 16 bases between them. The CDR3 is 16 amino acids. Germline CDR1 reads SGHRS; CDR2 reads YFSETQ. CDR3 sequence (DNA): TGCGCCAGCAGCTTGGGCCACACCCCGGGAGTCTACGAGCAGTACTTC. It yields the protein CASSLGHTPGVYEQYF.

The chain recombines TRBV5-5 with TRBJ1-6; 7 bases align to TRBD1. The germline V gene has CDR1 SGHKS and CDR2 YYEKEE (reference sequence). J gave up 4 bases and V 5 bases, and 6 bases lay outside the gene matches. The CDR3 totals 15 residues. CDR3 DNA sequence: TGTGCCAGCAGTCCCGGGACAGAGTATAATTCACCCCTCCACTTT. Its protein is CASSPGTEYNSPLHF.

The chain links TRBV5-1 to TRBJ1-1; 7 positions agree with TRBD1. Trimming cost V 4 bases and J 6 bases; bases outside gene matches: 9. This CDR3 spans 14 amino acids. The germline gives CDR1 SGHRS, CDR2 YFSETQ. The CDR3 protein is CASSKGQLNAEAFF. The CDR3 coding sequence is TGCGCCAGCAGCAAGGGACAGTTAAATGCTGAAGCTTTCTTT. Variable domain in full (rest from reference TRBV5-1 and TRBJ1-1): KAGVTQTPRYLIKTRGQQVTLSCSPISGHRSVSWYQQTPGQGLQFLFEYFSETQRNKGNFPGRFSGRQFSNSRSEMNVSTLELGDSALYLCASSKGQLNAEAFFGQGTRLTVV.

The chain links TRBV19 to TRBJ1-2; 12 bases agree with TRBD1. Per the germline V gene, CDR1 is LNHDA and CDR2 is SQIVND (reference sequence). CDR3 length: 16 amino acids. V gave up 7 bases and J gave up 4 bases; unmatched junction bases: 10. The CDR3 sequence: CASTGTGGSLAYGYTF. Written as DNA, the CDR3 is TGTGCCAGTACCGGGACAGGGGGCTCGTTGGCCTATGGCTACACCTTC.

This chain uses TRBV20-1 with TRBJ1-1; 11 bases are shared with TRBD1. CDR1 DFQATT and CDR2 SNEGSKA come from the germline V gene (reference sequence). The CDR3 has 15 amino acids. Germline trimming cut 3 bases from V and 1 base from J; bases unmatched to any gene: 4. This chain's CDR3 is CSASSGTGGNTEAFF. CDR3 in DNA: TGCAGTGCTAGTTCGGGGACAGGGGGGAACACTGAAGCTTTCTTT.

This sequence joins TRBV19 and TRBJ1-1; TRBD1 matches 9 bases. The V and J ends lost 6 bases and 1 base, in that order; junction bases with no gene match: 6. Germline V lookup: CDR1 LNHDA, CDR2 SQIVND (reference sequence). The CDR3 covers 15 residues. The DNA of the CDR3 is TGTGCCAGTAGCTGGCCGGGACAGGGGAACACTGAAGCTTTCTTT. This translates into CASSWPGQGNTEAFF.

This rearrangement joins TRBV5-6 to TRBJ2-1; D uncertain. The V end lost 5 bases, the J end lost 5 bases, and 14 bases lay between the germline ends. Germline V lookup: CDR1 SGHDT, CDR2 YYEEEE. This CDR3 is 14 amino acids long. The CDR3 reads CASSYLRTNNEQFF. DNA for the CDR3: TGTGCCAGCAGTTATCTCAGAACAAACAATGAGCAGTTCTTC.

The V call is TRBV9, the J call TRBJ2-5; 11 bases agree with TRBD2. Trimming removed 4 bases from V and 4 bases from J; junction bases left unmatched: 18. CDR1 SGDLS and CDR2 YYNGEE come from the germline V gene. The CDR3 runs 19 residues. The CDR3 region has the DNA TGTGCCAGCAGCATCCCCCGGGATAGCGGGAGGGGTAGGTTAGAGACCCAGTACTTC. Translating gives CASSIPRDSGRGRLETQYF.